This passage covers 15 T cell receptor beta chains from one sample sequenced in a study of blood T cell repertoires in COVID-19. The table came from immunoSEQ multiplex PCR; TCRdb's copy has only in-frame clones and leaves some out. The sample includes a few hundred thousand clones, 89% of them seen just once. The source material was peripheral blood. These receptors originate from a woman between 40 and 50 years old who had recovered from COVID-19.

V usage is TRBV6-5 and J usage is TRBJ2-5; no clear D gene. Trimming removed 6 bases from V and 4 bases from J, with 9 bases in between. This CDR3 has 12 residues. Germline CDR1 and CDR2: MNHEY and SVGAGI. Here the CDR3 reads CASSANRETQYF. As DNA, the CDR3 is TGTGCCAGCAGCGCTAACCGAGAGACCCAGTACTTC.

The chain couples TRBV5-4 to TRBJ2-2; D not resolved. This CDR3 contains 16 residues. V was clipped by 2 bases and J by 0 bases, with 11 bases between them. From germline, CDR1 is SGHNT and CDR2 YYREEE (reference sequence). CDR3 in DNA: TGTGCCAGCAGCTTTTTTCACAGAACGAACACCGGGGAGCTGTTTTTT. Its protein is CASSFFHRTNTGELFF.

The rearrangement uses TRBV7-2 and TRBJ2-7; the D gene is possibly TRBD1 (6 bases). Per germline, CDR1 SGHTA and CDR2 FQGNSA. V was clipped by 6 bases and J by 5 bases, with 14 bases between them. This CDR3 contains 13 residues. CDR3 nucleotides: TGTGCCAGCAGATACAGGGTCCTGGACGAGCAGTACTTC. Translation gives CASRYRVLDEQYF.

V is TRBV4-1 and J is TRBJ2-1; 9 bases match TRBD2. The trim removed 0 bases at V and 5 bases at J, leaving 5 bases unmatched. CDR1 is MGHRA and CDR2 is YSYEKL in the germline V gene. This CDR3 spans 16 amino acids. In DNA, the CDR3 is TGCGCCAGCAGCCAAGAGAGACTAGCGGCCAACAATGAGCAGTTCTTC. Protein sequence: CASSQERLAANNEQFF.

There are a few counts of this clone. The gene calls are TRBV7-9 and TRBJ2-1; 9 nucleotides align to TRBD1. The CDR3 consists of 14 residues. CDR1 SEHNR and CDR2 FQNEAQ come from the germline V gene (reference sequence). V gave up 5 bases and J gave up 6 bases; unmatched junction bases: 5. CDR3 protein: CASSHRDRVNEQFF. CDR3 nucleotides: TGTGCCAGCAGCCACCGGGACAGGGTCAATGAGCAGTTCTTC.

The rearrangement joins TRBV27 to TRBJ2-7; a weak D match, TRBD2 (6 bases). Looked up from germline, CDR1 is MNHEY and CDR2 is SMNVEV (reference sequence). The CDR3 extends over 17 amino acids. Trimming shortened V by 0 bases and J by 0 bases, and 15 bases separated the two germline ends. The CDR3 reads CASSLSPPAGPSYEQYF. The CDR3 bases are TGTGCCAGCAGTTTATCACCACCCGCGGGGCCCTCCTACGAGCAGTACTTC.

This clone occurred once. This sequence joins TRBV3-1 (or the pseudogene TRBV3-2) and TRBJ2-3; perhaps TRBD2 as D (6 bases). Per the germline V gene, CDR1 is LGHDT and CDR2 is YNNKEL (reference sequence). The CDR3 consists of 17 residues. Trimming left V 4 bases short and J 0 bases short, with 17 bases between. The CDR3 region is CASSRKRGGTSTDTQYF. CDR3 DNA sequence: TGTGCCAGCAGCCGGAAAAGGGGCGGGACTAGCACAGATACGCAGTATTTT.

The rearrangement joins TRBV7-2 to TRBJ2-7; 7 bases line up with TRBD2. The CDR3 consists of 14 residues. Germline CDR1 and CDR2: SGHTA and FQGNSA. The V and J ends lost 4 bases and 4 bases, in that order; junction bases with no gene match: 7. CDR3 amino acids: CASSSRLARYEQYF. The CDR3, as DNA: TGTGCCAGCAGCTCCCGACTAGCTAGGTACGAGCAGTACTTC.

J is TRBJ2-7 and V is TRBV24-1; 7 positions match TRBD2. CDR3 length equals 15 residues. Per germline, CDR1 KGHDR and CDR2 SFDVKD. J gave up 0 bases and V 2 bases, and 3 bases lay outside the gene matches. The CDR3 loop reads CATSDSGRDSYEQYF. The CDR3, as DNA: TGTGCCACCAGTGATTCGGGGAGGGACTCCTACGAGCAGTACTTC.

The chain carries TRBV28 and TRBJ2-1; 8 bases are shared with TRBD2. Germline assignment: CDR1 MDHEN and CDR2 SYDVKM. The ends lost 6 bases at V and 4 bases at J; junction bases unmatched: 8. CDR3 length: 15 residues. CDR3 in amino acids: CASSPAGAGYNEQFF. The CDR3 nucleotides read TGTGCCAGCAGCCCAGCGGGAGCGGGATACAATGAGCAGTTCTTC.

The gene calls are TRBV3-1 (or the pseudogene TRBV3-2) and TRBJ2-5, with 8 bases identical to TRBD2. V trimming: 1 base; J trimming: 2 bases; junction bases outside the gene matches: 12. CDR1 is LGHDT, CDR2 YNNKEL, per germline (reference sequence). CDR3 length equals 18 residues. The chain's CDR3 is CASSQVLAGGPTQETQYF. The DNA for the CDR3 is TGTGCCAGCAGCCAAGTCCTAGCGGGTGGTCCCACACAAGAGACCCAGTACTTC.

V is TRBV24-1 and J is TRBJ2-7, with TRBD1 matching 9 bases. Germline-derived CDR1 and CDR2 are KGHDR and SFDVKD. This CDR3 spans 14 amino acids. The junction had 5 bases not matched to a gene; V was cut back by 4 bases and J by 5 bases. CDR3 residues: CATSEGQGFHEQYF. CDR3 coding DNA: TGTGCCACCAGTGAGGGACAGGGATTCCACGAGCAGTACTTC.

The chain employs TRBV7-3 and TRBJ2-1; the D gene is possibly TRBD2 (6 bases). The CDR3 extends over 13 amino acids. Trimming shortened V by 4 bases and J by 12 bases, and 16 bases separated the two germline ends. Germline loops: CDR1 SGHTA, CDR2 FQGTGA. CDR3: CASSSTSTEGQFF. For the CDR3, the DNA is TGTGCCAGCAGCTCGACTAGTACCGAGGGGCAGTTCTTC.

The V call is TRBV7-9, the J call TRBJ1-4; D may be TRBD1 (5 bases). The V gene lost 5 bases and the J gene lost 5 bases, with 24 bases spanning the gap. CDR1 and CDR2 (germline): SEHNR, FQNEAQ (reference sequence). The CDR3 length is 18 residues. As DNA, the CDR3 is TGTGCCAGCAGCCGACCGGGGGGGGACCGGGTCGTGAATGAAAAACTGTTTTTT. This sequence encodes CASSRPGGDRVVNEKLFF.

V gene TRBV6-1 combines with J gene TRBJ2-5, with 9 bases fitting TRBD2. The CDR3 has 15 amino acids. The V and J ends lost 3 bases and 5 bases, in that order; junction bases with no gene match: 7. Per germline, CDR1 MNHNS and CDR2 SASEGT. This CDR3 is CASSDAGGPVETQYF. The CDR3 region has the DNA TGTGCCAGCAGTGACGCGGGAGGGCCGGTGGAGACCCAGTACTTC.